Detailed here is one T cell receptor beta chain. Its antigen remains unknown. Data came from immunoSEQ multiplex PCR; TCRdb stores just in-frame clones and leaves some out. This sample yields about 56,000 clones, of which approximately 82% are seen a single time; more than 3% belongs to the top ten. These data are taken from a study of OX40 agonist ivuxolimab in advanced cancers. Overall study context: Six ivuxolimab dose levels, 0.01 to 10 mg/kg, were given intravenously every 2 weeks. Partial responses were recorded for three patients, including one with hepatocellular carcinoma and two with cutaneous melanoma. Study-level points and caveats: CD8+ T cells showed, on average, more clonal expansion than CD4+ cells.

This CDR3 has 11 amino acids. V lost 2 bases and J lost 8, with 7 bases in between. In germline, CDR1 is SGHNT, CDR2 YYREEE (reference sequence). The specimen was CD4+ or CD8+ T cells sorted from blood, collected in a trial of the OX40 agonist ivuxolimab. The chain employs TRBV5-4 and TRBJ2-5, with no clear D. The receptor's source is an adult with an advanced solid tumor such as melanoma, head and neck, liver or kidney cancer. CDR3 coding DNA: TGTGCCAGCAGCTTAGGACCCACCCAGTACTTC. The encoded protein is CASSLGPTQYF.